This T cell receptor beta chain was recorded in a study of blood T cell repertoires in COVID-19. J was trimmed by 0 bases and V by 2 bases; bases with no gene match: 7. The CDR3 spans 16 residues. Germline V gene sequence: CDR1 SGHDT, CDR2 YYEEEE. Measured with immunoSEQ multiplex PCR; TCRdb has only the in-frame clones, and not every one. This table holds 200,000 to 300,000 clones, about 88% found once. The TCR comes from a man aged 25 to 45 with active or convalescent COVID-19. Specimen: peripheral blood. The chain recombines TRBV5-6 with TRBJ2-5; 7 bases line up with TRBD2. The CDR3 loop reads CASSLLGRGYQETQYF. The CDR3 coding sequence is TGTGCCAGCAGCTTACTAGGGCGGGGGTACCAAGAGACCCAGTACTTC.